These 18 T cell receptor beta chains were all obtained from the same sample, sequenced in a study of T cells in Graves' hyperthyroidism and ophthalmopathy. Amplification yielded TCR beta CDR3 regions, with RNA transcripts as the source. Carried out on the TCR CDR3, a first-round RT-PCR used the HTBI primer set. TCRdb independently ran MiXCR on the multiplex PCR reads; one entry per CDR3 protein. The data contain fewer than 650,000 distinct CDR3 sequences, approximately 15% of them singletons. The sequenced sample was blood. The receptors were gathered from a woman aged 25 to 39 with Graves' hyperthyroidism that later progressed to Graves' ophthalmopathy.

This clonotype showed up many times. The chain carries TRBV12-5 and TRBJ1-1; D remains ambiguous. The CDR3 runs to 16 residues. The V gene's germline CDR1 is LGHNT and CDR2 FRNRAP. Trimming removed 4 bases at V and 6 bases at J, with 21 bases between. Here the CDR3 DNA reads TGTGCTAGTGGTTGGGCCCCGCTTGATCTCACCGCTGAAGCTTTCTTT. Protein sequence: CASGWAPLDLTAEAFF.

This clonotype was counted many times. The chain joins TRBV20-1 to TRBJ2-7, with D perhaps TRBD2 (7 bases). CDR1 is DFQATT, CDR2 SNEGSKA, per germline (reference sequence). The CDR3 loop spans 17 amino acids. Deletions cut 4 bases from V and 5 bases from J, with 27 bases between. CDR3 nucleotide sequence: TGCAGTGCTAACCCCTTCTTTGGCCAGAGGGGGGGTAACGAGCAGTACTTC. It is translated as CSANPFFGQRGGNEQYF.

The table lists this clonotype with many counts. This chain connects TRBV6-2 or TRBV6-3 to TRBJ1-6; D is undetermined. The germline V gene has CDR1 MNHEY and CDR2 SVGEGT. The CDR3 has 12 residues. Deletions cut 3 bases from V and 11 bases from J, with 8 bases between. CDR3 sequence (DNA): TGTGCCAGCAGTTATCCTAGGACACCCCTCCACTTT. This encodes CASSYPRTPLHF.

The chain recombines TRBV20-1 with TRBJ2-3; 7 bases match TRBD2. Germline-derived CDR1 and CDR2 are DFQATT and SNEGSKA (reference sequence). Unmatched junction bases numbered 10, after V lost 5 bases and J lost 5 bases. The CDR3 is 14 amino acids. The CDR3 coding sequence is TGCAGTGCTCCGACTAGCCCAGGGCGAGATACGCAGTATTTT. Translation: CSAPTSPGRDTQYF.

This clonotype was recorded at least ten times. The gene calls are TRBV11-2 and TRBJ2-1, with a tentative D call TRBD2 (5 bases). This CDR3 region has 16 residues. V lost 2 bases to trimming and J lost 6 bases, with 17 bases between them. Germline values: CDR1 SGHAT, CDR2 FQNNGV. The CDR3 here is CASSLPLEGPTNEQFF. The CDR3 DNA follows: TGTGCCAGCAGCTTACCACTAGAAGGCCCGACCAATGAGCAGTTCTTC. The whole variable domain, remainder taken from reference TRBV11-2 and TRBJ2-1, is EAGVAQSPRYKIIEKRQSVAFWCNPISGHATLYWYQQILGQGPKLLIQFQNNGVVDDSQLPKDRFSAERLKGVDSTLKIQPAKLEDSAVYLCASSLPLEGPTNEQFFGPGTRLTVL.

This clonotype was observed at least ten times. This chain connects TRBV29-1 to TRBJ2-7; D not certain. Germline values: CDR1 SQVTM, CDR2 ANQGSEA. The CDR3 contains 12 residues. Trimming took off 4 bases at V and 2 bases at J, with 9 bases between the two ends. CDR3: CSVVRPPYEQYF. The CDR3 nucleotides are TGCAGCGTTGTCAGGCCACCCTACGAGCAGTACTTC.

Ten or more counts support this clonotype. The chain joins TRBV14 to TRBJ2-1; 11 bases line up with TRBD2. The germline gives CDR1 SGHDN, CDR2 FVKESK. The CDR3 is made up of 18 amino acids. The V gene end was trimmed by 2 bases and the J gene end by 3 bases; junction bases not matched to a gene: 9. The CDR3 DNA is TGTGCCAGCAGCCAATTTTTTACTAGCGGGAGAGGCTACAATGAGCAGTTCTTC. This encodes CASSQFFTSGRGYNEQFF.

This clonotype was detected a few times. This chain joins TRBV7-9 and TRBJ2-7; maybe TRBD1 (6 bases). The length of the CDR3 is 14 residues. V was pared by 5 bases and J by 1 base, with 12 bases between. Germline assignment: CDR1 SEHNR and CDR2 FQNEAQ (reference sequence). CDR3 in amino acids: CASSPRRGSYEQYF. CDR3 bases: TGTGCCAGCAGCCCGCGCAGGGGATCCTACGAGCAGTACTTC.

This clonotype was seen only a few times. The junction and the germline gene differ at one end; a read error may be behind it. This sequence joins TRBV12-3 or TRBV12-4 and TRBJ2-1; D remains unclear. The CDR3 runs 11 residues. CDR3 amino acids: CASSFTNERFF. CDR3 in DNA: TGTGCCAGCAGTTTTACGAATGAGCGGTTCTTC.

There are a few counts of this clonotype. V gene TRBV5-8 combines with J gene TRBJ1-5, with TRBD1 as a possible D gene (6 bases). The germline V and J ends were trimmed by 0 bases and 0 bases, with 13 bases remaining between them. Germline V lookup: CDR1 SGHTS, CDR2 YDEGEE. The CDR3 consists of 17 residues. The CDR3 coding sequence is TGTGCCAGCAGCTTGGGGGGGGCAGATTATAGCAATCAGCCCCAGCATTTT. Translated: CASSLGGADYSNQPQHF.

This clonotype occurred a few times. The chain uses TRBV20-1 and TRBJ1-1, with TRBD1 identical over 12 bases. Trimming at V came to 5 bases and at J to 1 base, leaving 2 bases not matched to a gene. Germline assignment: CDR1 DFQATT and CDR2 SNEGSKA (reference sequence). This CDR3 region has 14 residues. The CDR3 sequence is CSAGGQGANTEAFF. CDR3 nucleotide sequence: TGCAGTGCTGGGGGACAGGGGGCGAACACTGAAGCTTTCTTT.

This clonotype was counted at least ten times. The V and J genes are TRBV24-1 and TRBJ2-1, with D unclear. The ends were cut back, 4 bases at V and 7 bases at J, with 10 bases in the middle. The germline V gene has CDR1 KGHDR and CDR2 SFDVKD. The CDR3 totals 13 residues. CDR3 DNA: TGTGCCACCAGTGAAGCTGCTCGAAATGAGCAGTTCTTC. Translating gives CATSEAARNEQFF.

The chain recombines TRBV28 with TRBJ2-1, with 7 bases fitting TRBD1. The CDR3 runs 15 residues. The junction had 6 bases not matched to a gene; V was cut back by 7 bases and J by 0 bases. CDR1 is MDHEN and CDR2 is SYDVKM in the germline V gene. For the CDR3, the DNA is TGTGCCAGCAAACCACAGGGGAGCTCCTACAATGAGCAGTTCTTC. Translating it yields CASKPQGSSYNEQFF.

The table lists this clonotype with many counts. The chain combines TRBV6-5 with TRBJ2-7; D not resolved. CDR1 and CDR2 (germline): MNHEY, SVGAGI. The CDR3 loop spans 15 amino acids. V shed 0 bases and J shed 6 bases, with 15 bases lying between them. CDR3 sequence: CASSYSLQDFREQYF. CDR3 sequence (DNA): TGTGCCAGCAGTTACTCACTTCAGGATTTCCGCGAGCAGTACTTC.

The chain links TRBV28 to TRBJ2-5, with 12 bases fitting TRBD2. The CDR3 totals 15 residues. The V segment lost 6 bases and the J segment 2 bases; nucleotides outside the gene matches: 4. Germline loops: CDR1 MDHEN, CDR2 SYDVKM. As DNA, the CDR3 is TGTGCCAGCAGCCCGACTAGCGGGGGTCAAGAGACCCAGTACTTC. Its protein is CASSPTSGGQETQYF.

This clonotype was seen ten or more times. The chain employs TRBV30 and TRBJ1-1, with D possibly matching TRBD1 (5 bases). CDR1 and CDR2 (germline): GTSNPN, SVGIG (reference sequence). The V and J ends lost 3 bases and 1 base respectively, with 9 bases between them. The CDR3 is 13 amino acids. CDR3 sequence: CAWSNQGNTEAFF. The CDR3 region has the DNA TGTGCCTGGAGCAACCAGGGGAACACTGAAGCTTTCTTT. Supplemented by reference TRBV30 and TRBJ1-1, the full variable domain reads SQTIHQWPATLVQPVGSPLSLECTVEGTSNPNLYWYRQAAGRGLQLLFYSVGIGQISSEVPQNLSASRPQDRQFILSSKKLLLSDSGFYLCAWSNQGNTEAFFGQGTRLTVV.

This clonotype was seen a handful of times. V gene TRBV6-1 combines with J gene TRBJ2-4; TRBD1 is a possible D gene (6 bases). V was shortened by 5 bases and J by 0 bases, with 11 bases between the two germline ends. The germline V gene has CDR1 MNHNS and CDR2 SASEGT. The CDR3 has 15 amino acids. Here the CDR3 DNA reads TGTGCCAGCAGTCCCGGGACACCAGCCAAAAACATTCAGTACTTC. Protein product: CASSPGTPAKNIQYF.

This clonotype was counted ten times or more. The chain uses TRBV20-1 and TRBJ1-5; no reliable D call. Between the trimmed V and J ends, which lost 3 bases and 1 base, there was a span of 19 bases. Germline V gene sequence: CDR1 DFQATT, CDR2 SNEGSKA (reference sequence). The CDR3 runs 17 residues. CDR3 in DNA: TGCAGTGCTAGTCTGAGTGTCGTCAGACGAAGCAATCAGCCCCAGCATTTT. Protein product: CSASLSVVRRSNQPQHF.